The rows below give T cell receptor beta chains drawn from one sample of a study of shared clonotypes between healthy human individuals. Assay used: immunoSEQ multiplex PCR; TCRdb lists only in-frame clones, some missing. The sample consists of about half a million clones, approximately 82% of them appearing once. Sequenced sample: PBMCs. The receptors come from a woman in her 40s in good health. Some clones in this sample may be carry-over from other donors' samples. The CDR3 runs from the conserved cysteine through the conserved F or W. A D gene is named only where the DNA matches it firmly. A row's size may be missing; if present it is once, few, many or a size class.

v_gene: TRBV15; d_gene: TRBD2; abundance: -; j_gene: TRBJ2-1; CDR3nt: TGTGCCACCAGCAGAGCGGGAGGGTGGGACAATGAGCAGTTCTTC; CDR3aa: CATSRAGGWDNEQFF
v_gene: TRBV7-3; d_gene: -; abundance: -; j_gene: TRBJ2-7; CDR3nt: TGTGCCAGCAGCCCCGGGGCCCCCCGCTACGAGCAGTACTTC; CDR3aa: CASSPGAPRYEQYF
v_gene: TRBV6-5; d_gene: -; abundance: once; j_gene: TRBJ1-5; CDR3nt: TGTGCCAGCAGCCCCGACAGGAATCAGCCCCAGCATTTT; CDR3aa: CASSPDRNQPQHF
v_gene: TRBV7-7; d_gene: TRBD1; abundance: few; j_gene: TRBJ2-5; CDR3nt: TGTGCCAGCAGCCCGACAGGGCTGCGGGAGACCCAGTACTTC; CDR3aa: CASSPTGLRETQYF
v_gene: TRBV11-2; d_gene: -; abundance: -; j_gene: TRBJ2-7; CDR3nt: TGTGCCAGCACAGGGATCTCCTACGAGCAGTACTTC; CDR3aa: CASTGISYEQYF
v_gene: TRBV19; d_gene: -; abundance: -; j_gene: TRBJ2-3; CDR3nt: TGTGCCAGTAGTACCCTGCCTAGCACAGATACGCAGTATTTT; CDR3aa: CASSTLPSTDTQYF
v_gene: TRBV6-6; d_gene: -; abundance: -; j_gene: TRBJ2-1; CDR3nt: TGTGCCAGCAGCCCAAGACTAGTCCTTGGGGATGAGCAGTTCTTC; CDR3aa: CASSPRLVLGDEQFF
v_gene: TRBV10-3; d_gene: -; abundance: -; j_gene: TRBJ2-1; CDR3nt: TGTGCCATCAGTGGGGGATTCAATGAGCAGTTCTTC; CDR3aa: CAISGGFNEQFF
v_gene: TRBV18; d_gene: TRBD2; abundance: -; j_gene: TRBJ2-7; CDR3nt: TGTGCCAGCTCACCAACACTAGCGGGAGCCCCCTACGAGCAGTACTTC; CDR3aa: CASSPTLAGAPYEQYF
v_gene: TRBV15; d_gene: TRBD2; abundance: once; j_gene: TRBJ2-7; CDR3nt: TGTGCCACCAGCAGACTAGCGGGAGGGGGCTACGAGCAGTACTTC; CDR3aa: CATSRLAGGGYEQYF
v_gene: TRBV28; d_gene: TRBD2; abundance: -; j_gene: TRBJ2-7; CDR3nt: TGTGCCAGCAGTCTCCATCTTGGGACTAGCGGGAGTAGGATCTACGAGCAGTACTTC; CDR3aa: CASSLHLGTSGSRIYEQYF
v_gene: TRBV27; d_gene: -; abundance: -; j_gene: TRBJ1-5; CDR3nt: TGTGCCAGCAGTTTATCGATGGGCAGGGACAATCAGCCCCAGCATTTT; CDR3aa: CASSLSMGRDNQPQHF
v_gene: TRBV2; d_gene: -; abundance: -; j_gene: TRBJ2-1; CDR3nt: TGTGCCAGCGGGGTCAATGAGCAGTTCTTC; CDR3aa: CASGVNEQFF
v_gene: TRBV2; d_gene: TRBD1; abundance: few; j_gene: TRBJ1-3; CDR3nt: TGTGCCAGCAGTGAACGGGGACAGGGGCTAGTCTCTGGAAACACCATATATTTT; CDR3aa: CASSERGQGLVSGNTIYF
v_gene: TRBV28; d_gene: -; abundance: -; j_gene: TRBJ2-5; CDR3nt: TGTGCCAGCAGTTCCACCCAAGAGACCCAGTACTTC; CDR3aa: CASSSTQETQYF
v_gene: TRBV6-5; d_gene: -; abundance: -; j_gene: TRBJ1-2; CDR3nt: TGTGCCAGCAGTCCACAGGAGGGCGTCGGCTATGGCTACACCTTC; CDR3aa: CASSPQEGVGYGYTF
v_gene: TRBV28; d_gene: -; abundance: -; j_gene: TRBJ2-1; CDR3nt: TGTGCCAGCAGTGCCCAGCCCTCCTACAATGAGCAGTTCTTC; CDR3aa: CASSAQPSYNEQFF
v_gene: TRBV13; d_gene: -; abundance: -; j_gene: TRBJ2-5; CDR3nt: TGTGCCAGCTCTGCCAATACAGGGATGAACGGAGAGACCCAGTACTTC; CDR3aa: CASSANTGMNGETQYF
v_gene: TRBV25-1; d_gene: TRBD1; abundance: -; j_gene: TRBJ2-1; CDR3nt: TGTGCCAGCAGTCCAGGACAGGGCCGGGATGAGCAGTTCTTC; CDR3aa: CASSPGQGRDEQFF
v_gene: TRBV6-1; d_gene: TRBD1; abundance: -; j_gene: TRBJ2-5; CDR3nt: TGTGCCAGCAGTGGCTACGGGACAGAATACCAAGAGACCCAGTACTTC; CDR3aa: CASSGYGTEYQETQYF
v_gene: TRBV9; d_gene: TRBD1; abundance: -; j_gene: TRBJ2-5; CDR3nt: TGTGCCAGCAGCGCGGGCCACAGGGGAGAGACCCAGTACTTC; CDR3aa: CASSAGHRGETQYF
v_gene: TRBV4-1; d_gene: TRBD1; abundance: few; j_gene: TRBJ1-2; CDR3nt: TGCGCCAGCAGCGCAACAGGGGGCTATGGCTACACCTTC; CDR3aa: CASSATGGYGYTF
v_gene: TRBV9; d_gene: TRBD2; abundance: -; j_gene: TRBJ2-1; CDR3nt: TGTGCCAGCAGCGTAGAGGCTAGCGGAAACTCCTACAATGAGCAGTTCTTC; CDR3aa: CASSVEASGNSYNEQFF
v_gene: TRBV5-1; d_gene: -; abundance: -; j_gene: TRBJ2-1; CDR3nt: TGCGCCAGCAGCTTGGTACAGGCCGAGCAGTTCTTC; CDR3aa: CASSLVQAEQFF
v_gene: TRBV14; d_gene: -; abundance: -; j_gene: TRBJ1-2; CDR3nt: TGTGCCAGCAGCCAAAATAGGGGTGGCTACACCTTC; CDR3aa: CASSQNRGGYTF
v_gene: TRBV7-2; d_gene: -; abundance: few; j_gene: TRBJ1-4; CDR3nt: TGTGCCAGCAGCTTAGATGCGACAGGATACGAAAAACTGTTTTTT; CDR3aa: CASSLDATGYEKLFF
v_gene: TRBV27; d_gene: TRBD1; abundance: -; j_gene: TRBJ1-1; CDR3nt: TGTGCCAGCAGTTTCAGGGGGTCTGAAGGTGAAGCTTTCTTT; CDR3aa: CASSFRGSEGEAFF
v_gene: TRBV7-8; d_gene: -; abundance: -; j_gene: TRBJ2-6; CDR3nt: TGTGCCAGCCGGGCAAACAGGGCTGGGGCCAACGTCCTGACTTTC; CDR3aa: CASRANRAGANVLTF